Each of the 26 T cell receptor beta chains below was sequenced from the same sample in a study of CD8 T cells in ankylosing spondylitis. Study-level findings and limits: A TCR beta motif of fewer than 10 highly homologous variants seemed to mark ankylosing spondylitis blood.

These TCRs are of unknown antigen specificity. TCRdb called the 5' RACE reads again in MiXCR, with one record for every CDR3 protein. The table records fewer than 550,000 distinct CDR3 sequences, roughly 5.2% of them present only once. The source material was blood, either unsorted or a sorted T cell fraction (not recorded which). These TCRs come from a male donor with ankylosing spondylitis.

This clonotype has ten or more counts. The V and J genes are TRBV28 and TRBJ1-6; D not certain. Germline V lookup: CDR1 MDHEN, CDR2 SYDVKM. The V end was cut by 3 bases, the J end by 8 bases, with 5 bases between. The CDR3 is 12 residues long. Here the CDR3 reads CASSFIDSPLHF. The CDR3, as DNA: TGTGCCAGCAGTTTTATCGATTCACCCCTCCACTTT.

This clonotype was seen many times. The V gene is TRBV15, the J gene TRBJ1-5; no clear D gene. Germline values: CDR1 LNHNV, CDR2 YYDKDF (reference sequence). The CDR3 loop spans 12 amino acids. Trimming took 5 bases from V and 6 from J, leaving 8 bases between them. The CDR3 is CATSGSGQPQHF. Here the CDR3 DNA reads TGTGCCACCAGCGGGTCGGGTCAGCCCCAGCATTTT.

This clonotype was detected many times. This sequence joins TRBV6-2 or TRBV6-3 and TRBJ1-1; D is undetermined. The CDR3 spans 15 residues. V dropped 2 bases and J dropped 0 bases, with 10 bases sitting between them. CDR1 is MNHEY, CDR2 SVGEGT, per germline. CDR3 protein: CASSYTFRLNTEAFF. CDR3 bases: TGTGCCAGCAGTTACACCTTCCGATTGAACACTGAAGCTTTCTTT.

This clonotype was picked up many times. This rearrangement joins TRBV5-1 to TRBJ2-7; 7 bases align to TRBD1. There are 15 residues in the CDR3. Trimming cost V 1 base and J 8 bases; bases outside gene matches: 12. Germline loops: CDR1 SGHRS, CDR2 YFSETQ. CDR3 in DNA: TGCGCCAGCAGCTTGTCCGGGACAGTGGCCCCCAAGCAGTACTTC. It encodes CASSLSGTVAPKQYF.

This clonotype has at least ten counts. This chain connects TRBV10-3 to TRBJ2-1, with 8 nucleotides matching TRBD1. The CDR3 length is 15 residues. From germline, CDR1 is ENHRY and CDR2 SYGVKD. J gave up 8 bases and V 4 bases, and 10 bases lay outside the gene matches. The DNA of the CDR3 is TGTGCCATCAGTGGAACCGGACAGGGAAGAGATGAGCAGTTCTTC. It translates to CAISGTGQGRDEQFF.

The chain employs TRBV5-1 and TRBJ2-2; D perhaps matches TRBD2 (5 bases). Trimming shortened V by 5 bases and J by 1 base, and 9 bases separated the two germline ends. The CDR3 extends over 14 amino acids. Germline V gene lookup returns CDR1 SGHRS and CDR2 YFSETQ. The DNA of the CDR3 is TGCGCCAGCAGGCGGACTTTGAACACCGGGGAGCTGTTTTTT. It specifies CASRRTLNTGELFF.

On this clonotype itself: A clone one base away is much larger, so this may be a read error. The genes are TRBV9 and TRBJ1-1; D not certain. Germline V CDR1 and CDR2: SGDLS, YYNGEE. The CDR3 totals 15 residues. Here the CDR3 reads CASSVGGIMNTEAYF. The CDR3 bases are TGTGCCAGCAGCGTAGGAGGGATTATGAACACTGAAGCTTACTTT. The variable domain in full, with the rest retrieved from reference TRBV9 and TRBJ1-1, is DSGVTQTPKHLITATGQRVTLRCSPRSGDLSVYWYQQSLDQGLQFLIQYYNGEERAKGNILERFSAQQFPDLHSELNLSSLELGDSALYFCASSVGGIMNTEAYFGQGTRLTVV.

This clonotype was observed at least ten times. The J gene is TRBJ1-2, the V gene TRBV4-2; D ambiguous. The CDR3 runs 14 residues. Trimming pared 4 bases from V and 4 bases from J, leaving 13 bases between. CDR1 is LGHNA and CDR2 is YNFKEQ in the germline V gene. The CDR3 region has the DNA TGTGCCAGCAGCCCCCCGGCTGGAATCTATGGCTACACCTTC. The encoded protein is CASSPPAGIYGYTF.

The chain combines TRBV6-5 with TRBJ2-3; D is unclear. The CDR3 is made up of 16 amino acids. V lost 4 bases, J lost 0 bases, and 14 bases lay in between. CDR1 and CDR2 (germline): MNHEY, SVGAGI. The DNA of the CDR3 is TGTGCCAGCAGTTCCATTTCTGGCGGTAGCACAGATACGCAGTATTTT. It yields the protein CASSSISGGSTDTQYF.

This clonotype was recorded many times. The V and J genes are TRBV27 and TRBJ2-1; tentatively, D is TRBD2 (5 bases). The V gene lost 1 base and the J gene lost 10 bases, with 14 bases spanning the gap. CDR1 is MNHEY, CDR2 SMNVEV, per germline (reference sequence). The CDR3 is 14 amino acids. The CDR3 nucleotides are TGTGCCAGCAGTTTATTCAGTCGTTCGGGAGAGCAGTTCTTC. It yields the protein CASSLFSRSGEQFF.

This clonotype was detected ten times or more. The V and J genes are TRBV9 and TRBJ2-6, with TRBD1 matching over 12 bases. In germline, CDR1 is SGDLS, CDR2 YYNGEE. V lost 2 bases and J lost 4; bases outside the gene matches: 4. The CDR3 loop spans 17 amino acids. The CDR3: CASSVSGQGAGANVLTF. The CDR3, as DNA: TGTGCCAGCAGCGTCTCGGGACAGGGGGCCGGGGCCAACGTCCTGACTTTC. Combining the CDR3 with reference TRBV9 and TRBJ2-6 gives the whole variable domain DSGVTQTPKHLITATGQRVTLRCSPRSGDLSVYWYQQSLDQGLQFLIQYYNGEERAKGNILERFSAQQFPDLHSELNLSSLELGDSALYFCASSVSGQGAGANVLTFGAGSRLTVL.

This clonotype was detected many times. The CDR3 DNA reads TGCAGTGCTAGAGGAGTAACGAGCGAGCTTAATGAAAAACTGTTTTTT. Encoded protein: CSARGVTSELNEKLFF. This chain joins TRBV20-1 and TRBJ1-4; no clear D. The CDR3 sequence is 16 residues long. V gave up 1 base and J gave up 4 bases, with 16 bases separating them. Germline CDR1 is DFQATT and CDR2 is SNEGSKA (reference sequence).

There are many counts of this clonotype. The CDR3 coding sequence is TGTGCCAGCAGCTTTGCCGTTACTTCGAACACTGAAGCTTTCTTT. This sequence encodes CASSFAVTSNTEAFF. The V call is TRBV7-2, the J call TRBJ1-1; D call uncertain. With 3 bases removed from V and 1 base from J, the gap between germline ends came to 12 bases. Germline V CDR1 and CDR2: SGHTA, FQGNSA. The CDR3 runs to 15 residues.

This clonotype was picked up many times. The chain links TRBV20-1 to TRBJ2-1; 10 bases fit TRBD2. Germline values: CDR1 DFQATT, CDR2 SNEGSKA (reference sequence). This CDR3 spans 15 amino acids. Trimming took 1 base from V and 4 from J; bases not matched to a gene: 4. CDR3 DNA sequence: TGCAGTGCTAGAGCCCCGACTAGCGGGTACAATGAGCAGTTCTTC. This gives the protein CSARAPTSGYNEQFF.

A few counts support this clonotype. CDR3 nucleotide sequence: TGTGCCAGCAGCCCTACGGGGGCTCACCAGACCCAGTACTTC. This encodes CASSPTGAHQTQYF. This chain joins TRBV7-2 and TRBJ2-5, with D perhaps matching TRBD1 or TRBD2 (6 bases each). CDR3 size: 14 residues. V was pared by 5 bases and J by 6 bases, with 16 bases between. Germline loops: CDR1 SGHTA, CDR2 FQGNSA.

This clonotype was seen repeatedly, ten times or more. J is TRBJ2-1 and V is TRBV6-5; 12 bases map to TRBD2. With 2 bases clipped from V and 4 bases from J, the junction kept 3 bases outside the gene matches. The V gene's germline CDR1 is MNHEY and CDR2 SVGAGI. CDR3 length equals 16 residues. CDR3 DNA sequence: TGTGCCAGCAGTTACCTGGGACTAGCGGGTTACAATGAGCAGTTCTTC. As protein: CASSYLGLAGYNEQFF.

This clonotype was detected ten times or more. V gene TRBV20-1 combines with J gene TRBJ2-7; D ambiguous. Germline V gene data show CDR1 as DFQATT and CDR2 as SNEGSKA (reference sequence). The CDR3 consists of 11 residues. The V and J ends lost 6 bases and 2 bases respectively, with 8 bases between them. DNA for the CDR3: TGCAGTGCCCTCTTGACCTACGAGCAGTACTTC. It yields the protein CSALLTYEQYF.

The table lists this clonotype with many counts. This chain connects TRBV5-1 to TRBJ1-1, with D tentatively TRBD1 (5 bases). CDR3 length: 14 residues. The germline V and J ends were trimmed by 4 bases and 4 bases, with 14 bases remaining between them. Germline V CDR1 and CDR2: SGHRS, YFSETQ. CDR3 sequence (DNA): TGCGCCAGCAGCGTCCGCATTGGGGGCACTGAAGCTTTCTTT. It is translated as CASSVRIGGTEAFF.

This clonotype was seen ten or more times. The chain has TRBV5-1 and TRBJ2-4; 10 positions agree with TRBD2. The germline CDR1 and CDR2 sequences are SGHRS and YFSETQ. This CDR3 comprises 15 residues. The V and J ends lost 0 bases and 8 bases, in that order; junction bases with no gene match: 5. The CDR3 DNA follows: TGCGCCAGCAGCTTGGATAGCGGGGGGTTATACATTCAGTACTTC. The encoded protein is CASSLDSGGLYIQYF.

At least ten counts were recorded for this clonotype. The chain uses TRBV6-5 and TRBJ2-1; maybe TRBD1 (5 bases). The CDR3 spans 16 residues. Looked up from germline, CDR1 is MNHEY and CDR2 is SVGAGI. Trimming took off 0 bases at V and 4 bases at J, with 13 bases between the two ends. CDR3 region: CASSYSQGLGYNEQFF. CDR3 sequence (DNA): TGTGCCAGCAGTTACTCGCAGGGCCTCGGGTACAATGAGCAGTTCTTC.

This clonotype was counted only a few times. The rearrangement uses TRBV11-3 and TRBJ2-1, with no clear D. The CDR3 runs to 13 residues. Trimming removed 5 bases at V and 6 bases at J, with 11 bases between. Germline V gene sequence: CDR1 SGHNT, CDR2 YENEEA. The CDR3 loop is CASSAHQANEQFF. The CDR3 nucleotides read TGTGCCAGCAGCGCCCACCAGGCCAATGAGCAGTTCTTC.

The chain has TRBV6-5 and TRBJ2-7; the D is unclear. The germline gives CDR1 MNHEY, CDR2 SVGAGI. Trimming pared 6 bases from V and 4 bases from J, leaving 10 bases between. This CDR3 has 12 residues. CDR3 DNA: TGTGCCAGCAGCCGCAACAAATACGAGCAGTACTTC. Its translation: CASSRNKYEQYF.

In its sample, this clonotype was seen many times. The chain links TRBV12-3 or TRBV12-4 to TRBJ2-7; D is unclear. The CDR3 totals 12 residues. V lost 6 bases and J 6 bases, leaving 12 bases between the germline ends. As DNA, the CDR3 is TGTGCCAGCAGCCCTGGGATCAGCGAGCAGTACTTC. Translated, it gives CASSPGISEQYF.

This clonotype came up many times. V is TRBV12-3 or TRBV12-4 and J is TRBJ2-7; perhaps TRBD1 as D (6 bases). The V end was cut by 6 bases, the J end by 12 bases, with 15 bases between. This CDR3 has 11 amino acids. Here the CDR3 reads CASRGQFGWYF. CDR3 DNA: TGTGCCAGCAGAGGACAGTTTGGTTGGTACTTC.

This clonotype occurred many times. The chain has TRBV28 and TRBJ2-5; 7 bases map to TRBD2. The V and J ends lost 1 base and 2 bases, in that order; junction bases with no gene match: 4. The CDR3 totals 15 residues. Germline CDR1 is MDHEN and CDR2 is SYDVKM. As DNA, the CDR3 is TGTGCCAGCAGTTTATTAGCGGGTAAACAAGAGACCCAGTACTTC. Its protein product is CASSLLAGKQETQYF.

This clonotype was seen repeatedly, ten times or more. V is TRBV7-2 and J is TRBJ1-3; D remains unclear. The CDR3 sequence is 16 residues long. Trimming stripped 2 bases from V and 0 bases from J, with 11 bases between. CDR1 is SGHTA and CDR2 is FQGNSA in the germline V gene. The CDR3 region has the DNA TGTGCCAGCAGCTTATTAAACACTAACTCTGGAAACACCATATATTTT. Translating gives CASSLLNTNSGNTIYF.